The rows below give T cell receptor beta chains drawn from one sample of a study of T cell changes during pregnancy in multiple sclerosis. The protocol was immunoSEQ multiplex PCR, while the TCRdb copy is restricted to in-frame clones and leaves out a portion. In the table there are some 110,000 clones, about 93% of which are singletons. Here the sequenced sample was peripheral blood, taken in the third trimester of pregnancy. These receptors were obtained from a female donor with multiple sclerosis, enrolled in a pregnancy study. The CDR3 runs from the conserved cysteine through the conserved F or W. D genes are given only for firm matches. Some rows mark clone size as missing; the rest say once, few, many or name a class of expanded clone.

>TRBV2|TRBJ2-7|.|TRBD2
TGTGCCAGCGCCGGGGGGTCTGCCGGCGAGCAGTACTTC
CASAGGSAGEQYF
>TRBV6-5|TRBJ1-2|.|TRBD1
TGTGCCAGCAGTCCCACAGGGGCGCGCTATGGCTACACCTTC
CASSPTGARYGYTF
>TRBV19|TRBJ1-6|.|TRBD1
TGTGCCAGTAGTGTCGGACAGGGTTTTGGTTCACCCCTCCACTTT
CASSVGQGFGSPLHF
>TRBV19|TRBJ1-5|.|TRBD1
TGTGCCAGTAGTTCCGGACCGGGACAGGGACTTAGGAGCAATCAGCCCCAGCATTTT
CASSSGPGQGLRSNQPQHF
>TRBV5-4|TRBJ2-3|once|TRBD1
TGTGCCAGCAGCTTGGGCGGACAGGGGAGGGCAGATACGCAGTATTTT
CASSLGGQGRADTQYF
>TRBV30|TRBJ2-7|.|TRBD2
TGTGCCCTGGATATCCTAGCGGGAGTTGGCGAGCAGTACTTC
CALDILAGVGEQYF
>TRBV5-4|TRBJ1-1|once|.
TGTGCCAGCAGCCCCGGGGGATACACTGAAGCTTTCTTT
CASSPGGYTEAFF
>TRBV7-2|TRBJ1-3|few|TRBD1
TGTGCCAGCAGCCCCGGGGACAGGGGGAGAAACACCATATATTTT
CASSPGDRGRNTIYF
>TRBV2|TRBJ1-1|.|.
TGTGCCAGCAGTGGAGGAGACAGAGGGAACACTGAAGCTTTCTTT
CASSGGDRGNTEAFF
>TRBV6-1|TRBJ1-2|.|.
TGTGCCAGCAGTGAAGGCTTCGCAGGGGCCCTTGGTGGCTACACCTTC
CASSEGFAGALGGYTF
>TRBV2|TRBJ2-5|.|.
TGTGCCATCCCGAAGGGAGCCCGAGGGGAGACCCAGTACTTC
CAIPKGARGETQYF
>TRBV7-6|TRBJ2-1|.|TRBD1
TGTGCCAGCAGCTTAGTAGGACAGGGGGGCAATGAGCAGTTCTTC
CASSLVGQGGNEQFF
>TRBV28|TRBJ1-5|.|.
TGTGCCAGCAGTTTCCATGGGTGGGCACTTAATCAGCCCCAGCATTTT
CASSFHGWALNQPQHF
>TRBV30|TRBJ2-1|.|TRBD2
TGTGCCTGGAGCCCCCCGGGGGGACTGGGGTATGAGCAGTTCTTC
CAWSPPGGLGYEQFF
>TRBV5-1|TRBJ2-2|.|TRBD1
TGCGCCAGCAGCTTGGAGGGACAGGGCACCGGGGAGCTGTTTTTT
CASSLEGQGTGELFF
>TRBV28|TRBJ2-5|.|.
TGTGCCAGCAGTTTGTTGCTAGCAGACGGGACCCAGTACTTC
CASSLLLADGTQYF
>TRBV10-3|TRBJ2-3|.|TRBD2
TGTGCCATCAGTGGCGAAGCTAGCGGGGGGCCCACAGATACGCAGTATTTT
CAISGEASGGPTDTQYF
>TRBV19|TRBJ1-1|.|TRBD1
TGTGCCAGTAGTATAGTAGACAGGGGAACTGAAGCTTTCTTT
CASSIVDRGTEAFF
>TRBV19|TRBJ2-1|.|TRBD2
TGTGCCAGTAGTATAGAAATAGGGCGGCTAGCGGGGAATGAGCAGTTCTTC
CASSIEIGRLAGNEQFF
>TRBV2|TRBJ2-4|.|.
TGTGCCAGCACAGTCTCGGAGGATCTAGCCAAAAACATTCAGTACTTC
CASTVSEDLAKNIQYF
>TRBV6-5|TRBJ2-2|.|TRBD2
TGTGCCAGCAGGACTAGCGGGGGCCTAGGCGGGGAGCTGTTTTTT
CASRTSGGLGGELFF
>TRBV19|TRBJ1-5|once|TRBD1
TGTGCCAGTAGTATAGGGCCAGGGGGCGATCAGCCCCAGCATTTT
CASSIGPGGDQPQHF
>TRBV19|TRBJ1-2|.|.
TGTGCCAGTAGTACACCCCAGGTGACCGACCTCAATGGCTACACCTTC
CASSTPQVTDLNGYTF
>TRBV28|TRBJ1-5|.|.
TGTGCCAGCAGTTTGGGAGGGTTTGGTAATCAGCCCCAGCATTTT
CASSLGGFGNQPQHF
>TRBV18|TRBJ1-1|.|TRBD1
TGTGCCAGCTCACCACCGGGGGACAGGGAAGCTTTCTTT
CASSPPGDREAFF
>TRBV6-5|TRBJ1-4|.|.
TGTGCCAGCAGTGCCGGCGCCTGGGCAGGCGAAAAACTGTTTTTT
CASSAGAWAGEKLFF
>TRBV5-6|TRBJ2-3|.|TRBD2
TGTGCCAGCAGCTTGTGGGGCGGGAGAGGGACAGATACGCAGTATTTT
CASSLWGGRGTDTQYF
>TRBV5-1|TRBJ2-7|.|.
TGCGCCAGCAGCTCAACGACAGGCTACGAGCAGTACTTC
CASSSTTGYEQYF
>TRBV2|TRBJ2-6|once|TRBD1
TGTGCCAGCGGGAAAAGGACAGGGGGGGACCCGATCTCTGGGGCCAACGTCCTGACTTTC
CASGKRTGGDPISGANVLTF
>TRBV7-2|TRBJ1-6|.|TRBD1
TGTGCCAGCAGCTTAGCGTCCGTACAGGGGCGTGATTCACCCCTCCACTTT
CASSLASVQGRDSPLHF
>TRBV6-1|TRBJ2-1|.|TRBD2
TGTGCCAGCAGGACTAGCGGGAGGAACAATGAGCAGTTCTTC
CASRTSGRNNEQFF
>TRBV2|TRBJ1-4|.|.
TGTGCCAGCAGACAGGGATCGTATGAAAAACTGTTTTTT
CASRQGSYEKLFF
>TRBV6-1|TRBJ2-3|.|.
TGTGCCAGCGCCTATAGCGGCTTTAGCACAGATACGCAGTATTTT
CASAYSGFSTDTQYF
>TRBV30|TRBJ2-2|.|TRBD1
TGTGCCCAGGGAAAGGGGACAGGCTTCACCGGGGAGCTGTTTTTT
CAQGKGTGFTGELFF
>TRBV9|TRBJ2-3|.|.
TGTGCCAGCAGCTTGCGGGGCTCCACAGATACGCAGTATTTT
CASSLRGSTDTQYF
>TRBV7-3|TRBJ2-7|.|.
TGTGCCAGCAGCTTAATTGGAGACAGGGAGCAGTACTTC
CASSLIGDREQYF
>TRBV28|TRBJ2-7|.|TRBD1
TGTGCCAGCAGTTTCCACGGGACAGGCTCACCCGAGCAGTACTTC
CASSFHGTGSPEQYF
>TRBV30|TRBJ2-1|once|.
TGTGCCTGGAGTAGGGTAGGCTGGGGCTATGAGCAGTTCTTC
CAWSRVGWGYEQFF
>TRBV7-2|TRBJ1-4|.|.
TGTGCCAGCAGCTTAGATCCGTCTGAAAAACTGTTTTTT
CASSLDPSEKLFF
>TRBV6-1|TRBJ1-1|.|.
TGTGCCAGCAGTGACCTAGCTCACCCGAACACTGAAGCTTTCTTT
CASSDLAHPNTEAFF
>TRBV28|TRBJ2-7|.|.
TGTGCCAGCAGTTTTTCCGGGGGAGACAAATACGAGCAGTACTTC
CASSFSGGDKYEQYF
>TRBV7-3|TRBJ1-3|.|.
TGTGCCAGCAGCCCCCCCTCTGGGAGCTCTGGAAACACCATATATTTT
CASSPPSGSSGNTIYF
>TRBV28|TRBJ1-1|.|.
TGTGCCAGCAGTCCTCCTAAACAGGGAGTCTTTAACACTGAAGCTTTCTTT
CASSPPKQGVFNTEAFF
>TRBV6-5|TRBJ2-2|.|TRBD1
TGTGCCAGCAGCCCAGGGGGCAGAACCGGGGAGCTGTTTTTT
CASSPGGRTGELFF